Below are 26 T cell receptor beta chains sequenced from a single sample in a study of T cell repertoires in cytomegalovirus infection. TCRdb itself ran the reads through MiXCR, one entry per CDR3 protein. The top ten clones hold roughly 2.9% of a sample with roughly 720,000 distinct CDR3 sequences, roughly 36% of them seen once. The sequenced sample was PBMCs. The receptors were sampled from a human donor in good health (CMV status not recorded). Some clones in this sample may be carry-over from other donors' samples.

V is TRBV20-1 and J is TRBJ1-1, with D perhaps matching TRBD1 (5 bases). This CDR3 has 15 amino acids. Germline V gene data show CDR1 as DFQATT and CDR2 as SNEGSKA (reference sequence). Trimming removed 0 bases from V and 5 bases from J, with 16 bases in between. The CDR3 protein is CSARDRRGDLTEAFF. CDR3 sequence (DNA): TGCAGTGCTAGAGATCGACGAGGGGATCTAACTGAAGCTTTCTTT.

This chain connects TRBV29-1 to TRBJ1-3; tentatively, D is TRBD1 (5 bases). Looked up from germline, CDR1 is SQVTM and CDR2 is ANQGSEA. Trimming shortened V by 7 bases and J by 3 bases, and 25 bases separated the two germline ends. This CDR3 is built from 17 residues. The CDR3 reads CSGDSLPLGPCGNTIYF. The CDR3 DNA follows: TGCAGCGGCGACAGTTTACCATTAGGTCCCTGTGGAAACACCATATATTTT.

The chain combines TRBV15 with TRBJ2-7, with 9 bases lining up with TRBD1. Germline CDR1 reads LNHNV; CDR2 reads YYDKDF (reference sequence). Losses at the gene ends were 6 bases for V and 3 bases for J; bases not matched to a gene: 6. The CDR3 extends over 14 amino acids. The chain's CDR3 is CATSETGGLYEQYF. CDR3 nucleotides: TGTGCCACCAGTGAGACAGGGGGGCTCTACGAGCAGTACTTC. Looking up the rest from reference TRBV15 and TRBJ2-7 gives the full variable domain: DAMVIQNPRYQVTQFGKPVTLSCSQTLNHNVMYWYQQKSSQAPKLLFHYYDKDFNNEADTPDNFQSRRPNTSFCFLDIRSPGLGDTAMYLCATSETGGLYEQYFGPGTRLTVT.

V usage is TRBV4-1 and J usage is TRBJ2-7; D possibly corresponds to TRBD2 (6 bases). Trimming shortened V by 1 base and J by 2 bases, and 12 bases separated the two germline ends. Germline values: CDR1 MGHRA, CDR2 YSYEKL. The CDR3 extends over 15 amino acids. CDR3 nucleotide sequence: TGCGCCAGCAGCCAAGCGGGGGTGCGTGCCTACGAGCAGTACTTC. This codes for CASSQAGVRAYEQYF.

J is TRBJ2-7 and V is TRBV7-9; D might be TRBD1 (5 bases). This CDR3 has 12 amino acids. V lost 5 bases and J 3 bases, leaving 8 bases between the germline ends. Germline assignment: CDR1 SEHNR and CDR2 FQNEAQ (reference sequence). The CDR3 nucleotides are TGTGCCAGCAGCACCGACAGCTACGAGCAGTACTTC. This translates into CASSTDSYEQYF. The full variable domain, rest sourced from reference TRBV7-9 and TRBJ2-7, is DTGVSQNPRHKITKRGQNVTFRCDPISEHNRLYWYRQTLGQGPEFLTYFQNEAQLEKSRLLSDRFSAERPKGSFSTLEIQRTEQGDSAMYLCASSTDSYEQYFGPGTRLTVT.

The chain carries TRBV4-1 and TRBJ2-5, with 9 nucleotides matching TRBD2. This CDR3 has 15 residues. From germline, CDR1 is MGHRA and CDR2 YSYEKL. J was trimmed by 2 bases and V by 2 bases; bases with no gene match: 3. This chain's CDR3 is CASSQLLAGQETQYF. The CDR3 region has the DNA TGCGCCAGCAGCCAACTTCTAGCGGGACAAGAGACCCAGTACTTC.

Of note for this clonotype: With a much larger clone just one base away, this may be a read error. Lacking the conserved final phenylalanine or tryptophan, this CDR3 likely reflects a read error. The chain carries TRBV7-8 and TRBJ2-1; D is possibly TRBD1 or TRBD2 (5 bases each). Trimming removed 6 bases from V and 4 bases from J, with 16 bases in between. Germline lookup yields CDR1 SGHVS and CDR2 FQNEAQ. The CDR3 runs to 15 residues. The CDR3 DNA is TGTGCCAGCAGTCCGGGACCCCTCCCTTACAATGAGCAGTTCTTA. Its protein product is CASSPGPLPYNEQFL.

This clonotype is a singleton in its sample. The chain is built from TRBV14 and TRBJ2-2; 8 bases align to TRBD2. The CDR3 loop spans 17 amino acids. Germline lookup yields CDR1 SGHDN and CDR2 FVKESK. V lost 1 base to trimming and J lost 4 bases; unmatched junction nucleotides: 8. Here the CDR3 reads CASSQAVLAELTGELFF. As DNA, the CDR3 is TGTGCCAGCAGCCAAGCCGTACTAGCGGAGCTCACCGGGGAGCTGTTTTTT.

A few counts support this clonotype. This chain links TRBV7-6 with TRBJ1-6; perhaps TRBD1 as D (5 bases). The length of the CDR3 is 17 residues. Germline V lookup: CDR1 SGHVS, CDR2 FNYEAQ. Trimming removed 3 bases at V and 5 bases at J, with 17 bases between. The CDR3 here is CASSFGTGGSDNSPLHF. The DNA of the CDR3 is TGTGCCAGCAGCTTCGGGACCGGAGGCTCGGATAATTCACCCCTCCACTTT.

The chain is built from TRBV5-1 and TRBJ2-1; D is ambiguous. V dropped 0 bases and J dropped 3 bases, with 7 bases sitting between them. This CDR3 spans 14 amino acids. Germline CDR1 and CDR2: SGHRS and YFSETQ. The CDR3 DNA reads TGCGCCAGCAGCTTGGACGGCGGCTACAATGAGCAGTTCTTC. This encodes CASSLDGGYNEQFF.

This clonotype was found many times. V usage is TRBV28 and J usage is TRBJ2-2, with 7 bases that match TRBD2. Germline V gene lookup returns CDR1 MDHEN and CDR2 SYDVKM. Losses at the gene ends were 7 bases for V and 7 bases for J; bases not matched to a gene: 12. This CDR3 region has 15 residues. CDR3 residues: CASKNSGGLGGELFF. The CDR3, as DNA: TGTGCCAGCAAGAATTCCGGGGGGTTGGGCGGGGAGCTGTTTTTT. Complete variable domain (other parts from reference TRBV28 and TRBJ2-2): DVKVTQSSRYLVKRTGEKVFLECVQDMDHENMFWYRQDPGLGLRLIYFSYDVKMKEKGDIPEGYSVSREKKERFSLILESASTNQTSMYLCASKNSGGLGGELFFGEGSRLTVL.

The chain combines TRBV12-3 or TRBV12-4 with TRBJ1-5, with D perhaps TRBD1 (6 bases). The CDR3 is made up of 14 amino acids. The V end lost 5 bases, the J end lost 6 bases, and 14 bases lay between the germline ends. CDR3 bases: TGTGCCAGCAGTCTGGGTGGGACACTTCAGCCCCAGCATTTT. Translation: CASSLGGTLQPQHF.

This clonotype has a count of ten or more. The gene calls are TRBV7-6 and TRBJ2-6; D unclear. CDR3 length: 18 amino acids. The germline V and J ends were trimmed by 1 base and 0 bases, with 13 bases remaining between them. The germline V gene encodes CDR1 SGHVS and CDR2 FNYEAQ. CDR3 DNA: TGTGCCAGCAGCTTAGGAACAGTCCCTTTCTCTGGGGCCAACGTCCTGACTTTC. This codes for CASSLGTVPFSGANVLTF.

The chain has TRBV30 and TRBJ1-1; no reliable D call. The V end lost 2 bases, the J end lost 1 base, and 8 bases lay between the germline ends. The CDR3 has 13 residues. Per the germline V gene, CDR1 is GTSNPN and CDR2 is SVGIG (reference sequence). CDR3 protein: CAWSTHRNTEAFF. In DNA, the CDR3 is TGTGCCTGGAGTACCCATAGGAACACTGAAGCTTTCTTT.

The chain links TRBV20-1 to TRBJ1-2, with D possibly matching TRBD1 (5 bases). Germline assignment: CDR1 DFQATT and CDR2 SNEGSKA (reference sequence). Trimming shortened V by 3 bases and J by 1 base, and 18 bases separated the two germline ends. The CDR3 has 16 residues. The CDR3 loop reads CSARGSGTEFNYGYTF. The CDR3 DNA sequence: TGCAGTGCTAGGGGATCTGGGACGGAGTTTAACTATGGCTACACCTTC.

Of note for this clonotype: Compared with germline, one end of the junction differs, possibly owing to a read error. The CDR3 DNA reads TGTGCCAGCAGCAAAACCGGGGAGCTGTTTTGG. Protein sequence: CASSKTGELFW. The chain links TRBV7-2 to TRBJ2-2, with D tentatively TRBD2 (5 bases). This CDR3 spans 11 amino acids. CDR1 is SGHTA, CDR2 FQGNSA, per germline. The full variable domain, with the rest looked up from reference TRBV7-2 and TRBJ2-2, is GAGVSQSPSNKVTEKGKDVELRCDPISGHTALYWYRQSLGQGLEFLIYFQGNSAPDKSGLPSDRFSAERTGGSVSTLTIQRTQQEDSAVYLCASSKTGELFWGEGSRLTVL.

This CDR3 reads CASSYQGLADNEQFF. CDR3 in DNA: TGTGCCAGCAGTTACCAGGGACTAGCGGACAATGAGCAGTTCTTC. The rearrangement joins TRBV6-5 to TRBJ2-1, with TRBD2 matching over 11 bases. Germline loops: CDR1 MNHEY, CDR2 SVGAGI. The ends lost 2 bases at V and 5 bases at J; junction bases unmatched: 2. This CDR3 is built from 15 residues.

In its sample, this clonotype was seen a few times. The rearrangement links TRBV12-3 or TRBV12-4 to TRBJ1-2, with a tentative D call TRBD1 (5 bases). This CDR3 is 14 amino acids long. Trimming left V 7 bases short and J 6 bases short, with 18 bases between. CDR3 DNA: TGTGCCAGCATTCGATCTACGGGGGGACATGGCTACACCTTC. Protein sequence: CASIRSTGGHGYTF.

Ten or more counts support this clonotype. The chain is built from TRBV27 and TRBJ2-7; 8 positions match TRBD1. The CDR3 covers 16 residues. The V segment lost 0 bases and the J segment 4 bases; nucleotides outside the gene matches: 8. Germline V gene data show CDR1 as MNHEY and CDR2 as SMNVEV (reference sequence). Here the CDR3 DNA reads TGTGCCAGCAGTTTATCGAGAACAGGGGGAAGTTACGAGCAGTACTTC. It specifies CASSLSRTGGSYEQYF.

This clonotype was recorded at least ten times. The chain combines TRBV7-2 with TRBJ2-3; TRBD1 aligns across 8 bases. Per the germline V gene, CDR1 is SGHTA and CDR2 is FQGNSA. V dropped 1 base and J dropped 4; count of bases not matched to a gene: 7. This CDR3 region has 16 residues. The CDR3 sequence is CASSLVGAQGADTQYF. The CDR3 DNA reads TGTGCCAGCAGCTTAGTTGGAGCACAGGGGGCAGATACGCAGTATTTT.

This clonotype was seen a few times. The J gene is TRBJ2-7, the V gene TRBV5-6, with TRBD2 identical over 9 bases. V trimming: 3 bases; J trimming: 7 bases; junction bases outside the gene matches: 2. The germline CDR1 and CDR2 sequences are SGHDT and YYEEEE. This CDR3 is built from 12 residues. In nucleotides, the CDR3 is TGTGCCAGCAGCTGGACTAGCGATGAGCAGTACTTC. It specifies CASSWTSDEQYF.

This CDR3 reads CASSFGGTANYGYTF. As DNA, the CDR3 is TGCGCCAGCAGCTTCGGGGGCACAGCTAACTATGGCTACACCTTC. The chain uses TRBV5-1 and TRBJ1-2; the D gene is possibly TRBD1 (6 bases). From germline, CDR1 is SGHRS and CDR2 YFSETQ. V gave up 2 bases and J gave up 0 bases, with 11 bases separating them. This CDR3 comprises 15 residues.

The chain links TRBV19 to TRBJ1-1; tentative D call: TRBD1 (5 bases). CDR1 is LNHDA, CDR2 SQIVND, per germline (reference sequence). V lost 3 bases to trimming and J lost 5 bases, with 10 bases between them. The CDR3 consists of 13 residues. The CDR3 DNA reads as TGTGCCAGTAGTATCGAGGGGAGGACTGAAGCTTTCTTT. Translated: CASSIEGRTEAFF.

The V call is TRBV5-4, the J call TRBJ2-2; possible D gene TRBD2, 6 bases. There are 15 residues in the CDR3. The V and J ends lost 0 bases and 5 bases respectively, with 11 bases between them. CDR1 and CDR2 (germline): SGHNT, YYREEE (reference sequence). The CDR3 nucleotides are TGTGCCAGCAGCTTGGACGGGAGAGGGACCGGGGAGCTGTTTTTT. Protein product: CASSLDGRGTGELFF.

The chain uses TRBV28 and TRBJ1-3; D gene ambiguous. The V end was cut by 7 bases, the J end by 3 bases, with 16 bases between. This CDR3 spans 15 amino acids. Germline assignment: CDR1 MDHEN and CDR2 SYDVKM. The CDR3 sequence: CASTPPQAFGNTIYF. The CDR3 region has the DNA TGTGCCAGCACTCCCCCTCAGGCATTTGGAAACACCATATATTTT.

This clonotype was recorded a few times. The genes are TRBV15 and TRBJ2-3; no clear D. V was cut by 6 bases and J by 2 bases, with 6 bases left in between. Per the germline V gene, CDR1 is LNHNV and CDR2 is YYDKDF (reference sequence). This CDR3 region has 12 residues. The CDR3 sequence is CATSFNTDTQYF. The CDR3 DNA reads TGTGCCACCAGTTTCAACACAGATACGCAGTATTTT. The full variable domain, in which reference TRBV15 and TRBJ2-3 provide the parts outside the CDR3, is DAMVIQNPRYQVTQFGKPVTLSCSQTLNHNVMYWYQQKSSQAPKLLFHYYDKDFNNEADTPDNFQSRRPNTSFCFLDIRSPGLGDTAMYLCATSFNTDTQYFGPGTRLTVL.